This T cell receptor (beta chain) emerged from a study of identical twins. V was clipped by 6 bases and J by 1 base; unmatched bases: 12. The CDR3 runs 15 residues. Germline lookup yields CDR1 DFQATT and CDR2 SNEGSKA (reference sequence). MiXCR, applied by TCRdb to the 5' RACE reads, yields one record per CDR3 protein. This sample has fewer than 650,000 distinct CDR3 sequences; around a tenth occur once, and the top ten carry 3%. Study results and limitations: Twins shared beta out-of-frame sequences in excess, but this excess was weaker.

Ten or more counts support this clonotype. The antigen remains undetermined. The sample also formed part of further work on yellow fever vaccine responses in identical twins.

This chain uses TRBV20-1 with TRBJ2-7; 7 bases agree with TRBD1. The sequence was obtained from a woman under 30 in good health. The sample consisted of PBMCs. The CDR3: CSAPDRQGPSYEQYF. The CDR3 bases are TGCAGTGCACCCGATCGACAGGGCCCTTCCTACGAGCAGTACTTC.